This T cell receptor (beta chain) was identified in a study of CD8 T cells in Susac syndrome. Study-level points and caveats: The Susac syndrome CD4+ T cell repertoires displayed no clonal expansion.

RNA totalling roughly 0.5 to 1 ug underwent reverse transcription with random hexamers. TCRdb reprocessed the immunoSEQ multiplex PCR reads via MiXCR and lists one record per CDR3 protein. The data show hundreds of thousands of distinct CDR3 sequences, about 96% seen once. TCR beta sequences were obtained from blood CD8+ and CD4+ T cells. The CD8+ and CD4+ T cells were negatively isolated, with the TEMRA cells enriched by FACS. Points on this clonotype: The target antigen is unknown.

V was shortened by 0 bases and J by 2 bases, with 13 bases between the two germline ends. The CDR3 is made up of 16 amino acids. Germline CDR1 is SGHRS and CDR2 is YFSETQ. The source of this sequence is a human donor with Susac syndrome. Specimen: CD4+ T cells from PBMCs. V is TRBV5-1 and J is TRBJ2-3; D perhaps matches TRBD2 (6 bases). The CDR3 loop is CASSLVPGETTDTQYF. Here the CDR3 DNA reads TGCGCCAGCAGCTTGGTACCGGGGGAGACCACAGATACGCAGTATTTT.